The source of this TCR beta chain is a study of Ad26.COV2.S vaccination and SARS-CoV-2 variants. V lost 3 bases, J lost 0 bases, and 1 base stayed unmatched. CDR1 is SGHTA, CDR2 FQGTGA, per germline. There are 15 residues in the CDR3. Findings and caveats of the study: Those who received vaccine or placebo ended up with similar non-spike TCR breadth. After vaccination, reports described spike-specific CD8+ and CD4+ T cell responses as showing substantial breadth.

TCRdb's table, derived via immunoSEQ multiplex PCR, lists solely in-frame clones and lacks some. The profile shows some 450,000 clones, about nine tenths of them singletons. Noted treatment: 19 received Ad26.COV2.S at low or high dose, single or two shots; 5 received placebo; per-sample allocation not given. Day 63 following the first vaccine or placebo injection was when the samples were taken. This clone was seen a single time. Its antigen is still unknown. The chain uses TRBV7-3 and TRBJ1-3; 8 positions match TRBD1. The clonotype was recovered from a person aged 18-60 years who received the Ad26.COV2.S COVID-19 vaccine or a placebo. The sequencing used peripheral blood, collected in a trial of Ad26.COV2.S vaccine versus placebo. In nucleotides, the CDR3 is TGTGCCAGCAGCTTGGGACAGGCCTCTGGAAACACCATATATTTT. Protein product: CASSLGQASGNTIYF.